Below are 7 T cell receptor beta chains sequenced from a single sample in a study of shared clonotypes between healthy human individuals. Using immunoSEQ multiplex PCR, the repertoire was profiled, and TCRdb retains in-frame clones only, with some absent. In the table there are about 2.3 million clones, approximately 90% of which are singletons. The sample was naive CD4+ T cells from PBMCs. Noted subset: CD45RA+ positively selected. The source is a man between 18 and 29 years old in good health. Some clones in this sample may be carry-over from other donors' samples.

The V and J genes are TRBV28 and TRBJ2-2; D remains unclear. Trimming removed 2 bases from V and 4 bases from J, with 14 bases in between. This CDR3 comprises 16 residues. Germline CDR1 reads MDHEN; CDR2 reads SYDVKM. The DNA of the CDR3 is TGTGCCAGCAGTTTAGTTGGCCCCCGTTTCACCGGGGAGCTGTTTTTT. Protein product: CASSLVGPRFTGELFF. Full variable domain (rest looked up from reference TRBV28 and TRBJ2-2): DVKVTQSSRYLVKRTGEKVFLECVQDMDHENMFWYRQDPGLGLRLIYFSYDVKMKEKGDIPEGYSVSREKKERFSLILESASTNQTSMYLCASSLVGPRFTGELFFGEGSRLTVL.

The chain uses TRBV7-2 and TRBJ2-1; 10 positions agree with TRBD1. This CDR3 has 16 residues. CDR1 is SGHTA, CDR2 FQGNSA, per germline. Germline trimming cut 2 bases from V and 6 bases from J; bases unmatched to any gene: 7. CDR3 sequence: CASSLNRDRGRNEQFF. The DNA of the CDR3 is TGTGCCAGCAGCTTAAACCGGGACAGGGGCCGCAATGAGCAGTTCTTC.

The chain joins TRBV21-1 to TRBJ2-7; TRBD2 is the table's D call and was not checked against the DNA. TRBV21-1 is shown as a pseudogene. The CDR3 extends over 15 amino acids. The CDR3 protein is CASSKAYRVSYEQYF. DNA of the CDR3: TGTGCCAGCAGCAAAGCGTACCGGGTTTCGTACGAGCAGTACTTC.

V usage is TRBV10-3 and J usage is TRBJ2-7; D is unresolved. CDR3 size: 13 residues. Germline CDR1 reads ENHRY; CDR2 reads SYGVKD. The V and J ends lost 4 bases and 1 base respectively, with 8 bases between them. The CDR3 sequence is CAISVGNSYEQYF. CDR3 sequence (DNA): TGTGCCATCAGTGTTGGCAATTCCTACGAGCAGTACTTC.

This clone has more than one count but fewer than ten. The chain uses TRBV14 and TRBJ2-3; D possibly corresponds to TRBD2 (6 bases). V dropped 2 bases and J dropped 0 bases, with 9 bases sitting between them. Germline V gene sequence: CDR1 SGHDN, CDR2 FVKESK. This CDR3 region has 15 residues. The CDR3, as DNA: TGTGCCAGCAGCCAACTAGCGACTAGCACAGATACGCAGTATTTT. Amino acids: CASSQLATSTDTQYF.

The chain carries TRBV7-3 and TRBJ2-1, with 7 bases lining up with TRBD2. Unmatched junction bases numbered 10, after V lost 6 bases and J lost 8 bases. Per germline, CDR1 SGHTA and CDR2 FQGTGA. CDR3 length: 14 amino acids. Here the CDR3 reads CASRRGGPMDEQFF. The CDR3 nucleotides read TGTGCCAGCAGAAGGGGAGGGCCTATGGATGAGCAGTTCTTC.

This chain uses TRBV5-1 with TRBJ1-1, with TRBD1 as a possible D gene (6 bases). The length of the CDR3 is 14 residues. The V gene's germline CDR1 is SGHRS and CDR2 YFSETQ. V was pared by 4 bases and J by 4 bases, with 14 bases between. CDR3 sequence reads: CASSPQGGSTEAFF. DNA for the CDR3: TGCGCCAGCAGCCCACAAGGGGGAAGCACTGAAGCTTTCTTT.